This TCR beta chain was found in a study of blood T cell repertoires in COVID-19. The CDR3 runs to 16 residues. The germline gives CDR1 KGHDR, CDR2 SFDVKD. Trimming took 3 bases from V and 8 from J, leaving 22 bases between them. In assigning cohorts, the study relied on participant-reported clinical history. Data came from immunoSEQ multiplex PCR; TCRdb stores just in-frame clones and leaves some out. This table holds approximately 440,000 clones, roughly 88% found once. The chain uses TRBV24-1 and TRBJ2-7, with D unresolved. Source material: PBMCs or T cells enriched from blood (not recorded which). This TCR came from a man between 18 and 35 years old who had recovered from COVID-19. CDR3 in DNA: TGTGCCACCAGTGATGTACGACAATTGGTCTCCCAGAAGCAGTACTTC. Encoded protein: CATSDVRQLVSQKQYF.